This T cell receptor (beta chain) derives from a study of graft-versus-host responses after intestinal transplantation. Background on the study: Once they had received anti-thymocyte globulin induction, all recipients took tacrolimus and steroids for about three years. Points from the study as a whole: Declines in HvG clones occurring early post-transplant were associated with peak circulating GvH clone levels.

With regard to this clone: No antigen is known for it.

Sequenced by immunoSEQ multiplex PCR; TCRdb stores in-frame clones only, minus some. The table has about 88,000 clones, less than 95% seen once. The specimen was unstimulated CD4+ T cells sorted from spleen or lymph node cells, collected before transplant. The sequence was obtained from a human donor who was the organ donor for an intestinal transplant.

CDR3 DNA sequence: TGCGCCAGCAGTGATAGAGGGGGCAGGGATGAGCAGTTCTTC. Protein: CASSDRGGRDEQFF. The V call is TRBV10-1, the J call TRBJ2-1, with 7 bases aligning to TRBD1. This CDR3 region has 14 residues. Trimming cost V 3 bases and J 8 bases; bases outside gene matches: 7. From germline, CDR1 is WNHNN and CDR2 SYGVQD (reference sequence).